This T cell receptor (beta chain) was profiled in a study of shared clonotypes between healthy human individuals. General study points: The study drew on few donors, limiting represented genetic and exposure-history diversity. Among donors, sharing of clonotypes was expected to be affected by sequencing depth.

Donation came from healthy HIV-negative adults that had no recent acute infections or vaccinations. As concerns this clone: The antigen is not known.

Germline CDR1 reads SNHLY; CDR2 reads FYNNEI. Trimming cost V 4 bases and J 2 bases; bases outside gene matches: 2. This CDR3 comprises 14 residues. In the authors' methods: ImmunoSEQ output lacked quality scores and full-length reads, limiting matched filtering. Only in-frame clones appear in the TCRdb table, and some are missing; sequencing was by immunoSEQ multiplex PCR. Clonal size and the V and J genes are those of that table, whereas D and trimming came from the DNA. The sample yields millions of clones, around 95% seen once. Sequencing was done on a sample of naive CD4+ T cells sorted from blood. As for subset: CD45RA+ positively selected. This clonotype was obtained from a man aged 18 to 29 in good health. The chain has TRBV2 and TRBJ2-3; 8 bases agree with TRBD2. CDR3: CASSGLAITDTQYF. CDR3 DNA: TGTGCCAGCAGTGGACTAGCGATCACAGATACGCAGTATTTT.